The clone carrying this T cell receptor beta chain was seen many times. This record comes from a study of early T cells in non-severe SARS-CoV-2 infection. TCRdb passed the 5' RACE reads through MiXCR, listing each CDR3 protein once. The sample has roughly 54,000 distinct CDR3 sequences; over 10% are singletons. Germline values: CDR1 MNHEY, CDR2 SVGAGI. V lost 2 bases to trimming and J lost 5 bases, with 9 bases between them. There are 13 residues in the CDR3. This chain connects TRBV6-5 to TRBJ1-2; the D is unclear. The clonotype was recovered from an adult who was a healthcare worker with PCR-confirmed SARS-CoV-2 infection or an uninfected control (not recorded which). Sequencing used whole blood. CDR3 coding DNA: TGTGCCAGCAGTTACCCCGACTCATATGGCTACACCTTC. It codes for CASSYPDSYGYTF.